This T cell receptor (beta chain) appears in the sequencing data of a study of blood T cell repertoires in COVID-19. Measured with immunoSEQ multiplex PCR; TCRdb has only the in-frame clones, and not every one. The sample gives about 33,000 clones, around 85% of which show up once; under 8.5% is in the top ten. V was shortened by 0 bases and J by 0 bases, with 16 bases between the two germline ends. This CDR3 region has 18 residues. Germline CDR1 is SGDLS and CDR2 is YYNGEE. This clone came up once. Sequenced material: peripheral blood. The gene calls are TRBV9 and TRBJ2-1, with no clear D. The TCR was taken from a man aged 60 to 69 with active COVID-19. The CDR3 nucleotides read TGTGCCAGCAGCGTAGGGGCCAGCCTTACAAGCTCCTACAATGAGCAGTTCTTC. Translated, it gives CASSVGASLTSSYNEQFF.